One sample yielded the 31 T cell receptor beta chains listed below, sequenced in a study of T cell repertoires in cytomegalovirus infection. TCRdb redid the calling of the reads with MiXCR, one entry per CDR3 protein. The sample yields a few hundred thousand distinct CDR3 sequences, over 7.5% seen once. The material sequenced was PBMCs. The source is a human donor in good health (CMV status not recorded). Some clones in this sample may be carry-over from other donors' samples.

This clonotype occurred many times. The chain joins TRBV28 to TRBJ1-3; D remains ambiguous. The CDR3 consists of 13 residues. The germline V gene has CDR1 MDHEN and CDR2 SYDVKM. Trimming shortened V by 5 bases and J by 2 bases, and 7 bases separated the two germline ends. The CDR3 region has the DNA TGTGCCAGCAGTCAGGCCACTGGAAACACCATATATTTT. Translated, it gives CASSQATGNTIYF. Based on the CDR3 plus reference TRBV28 and TRBJ1-3, the full variable domain is DVKVTQSSRYLVKRTGEKVFLECVQDMDHENMFWYRQDPGLGLRLIYFSYDVKMKEKGDIPEGYSVSREKKERFSLILESASTNQTSMYLCASSQATGNTIYFGEGSWLTVV.

This chain connects TRBV4-1 to TRBJ2-7; 9 bases fit TRBD2. Unmatched junction bases numbered 6, after V lost 3 bases and J lost 0 bases. Per the germline V gene, CDR1 is MGHRA and CDR2 is YSYEKL. The CDR3 runs 16 residues. This CDR3 reads CASSQTNSGSSYEQYF. DNA of the CDR3: TGCGCCAGCAGCCAGACTAATAGCGGGAGCTCCTACGAGCAGTACTTC.

The sample holds many counts of this clonotype. V and J are TRBV7-3 and TRBJ2-1, with 11 bases that match TRBD2. Germline-derived CDR1 and CDR2 are SGHTA and FQGTGA. After removal of 7 bases from V and 9 bases from J, the junction contained 8 bases not matched to a gene. The CDR3 has 14 residues. The CDR3 protein is CASTPTSGVGEQFF. DNA of the CDR3: TGTGCCAGCACCCCGACTAGCGGGGTGGGTGAGCAGTTCTTC.

This clonotype was observed a few times. J is TRBJ2-1 and V is TRBV7-2, with 11 bases lining up with TRBD2. Unmatched junction bases numbered 8, after V lost 6 bases and J lost 4 bases. The CDR3 has 16 residues. CDR1 is SGHTA and CDR2 is FQGNSA in the germline V gene. This chain's CDR3 is CASRYGGTSGYNEQFF. The CDR3 region has the DNA TGTGCCAGCAGATACGGCGGGACTAGCGGATACAATGAGCAGTTCTTC.

This clonotype has more than one count but fewer than ten. The CDR3 sequence: CAVHHRGEYTGELFF. CDR3 bases: TGTGCAGTTCATCATAGGGGGGAGTACACCGGGGAGCTGTTTTTT. This rearrangement joins TRBV12-3 or TRBV12-4 to TRBJ2-2; D tentatively reads TRBD1 or TRBD2 (6 bases each). This CDR3 has 15 amino acids.

This clonotype was observed many times. The CDR3 DNA reads as TGTGCCAGCTCACCATCCGGGCGGCACGAGCAGTACTTC. Its protein product is CASSPSGRHEQYF. The V and J genes are TRBV18 and TRBJ2-7; D remains unclear. This CDR3 has 13 residues. V lost 2 bases and J lost 5, with 10 bases in between. Germline CDR1 is KGHSH and CDR2 is LQKENI. Full variable domain (remainder filled in from reference TRBV18 and TRBJ2-7): NAGVMQNPRHLVRRRGQEARLRCSPMKGHSHVYWYRQLPEEGLKFMVYLQKENIIDESGMPKERFSAEFPKEGPSILRIQQVVRGDSAAYFCASSPSGRHEQYFGPGTRLTVT.

This CDR3 is CSARVPGRLAKNIQYF. The CDR3, as DNA: TGCAGTGCTAGAGTCCCGGGACGGTTAGCCAAAAACATTCAGTACTTC. The V and J genes are TRBV20-1 and TRBJ2-4, with D possibly being TRBD1 or TRBD2 (5 bases each). CDR1 DFQATT and CDR2 SNEGSKA come from the germline V gene (reference sequence). V lost 1 base and J 0 bases, leaving 13 bases between the germline ends. This CDR3 spans 16 amino acids.

This chain links TRBV9 with TRBJ2-7; a weak D match, TRBD2 (5 bases). The CDR3 is 12 amino acids. V was shortened by 2 bases and J by 7 bases, with 10 bases between the two germline ends. Germline V gene data show CDR1 as SGDLS and CDR2 as YYNGEE. The CDR3 nucleotides read TGTGCCAGCAGCGTCGAGGGTGGGGAGCAGTACTTC. Its translation: CASSVEGGEQYF.

This clonotype was detected ten times or more. A much larger clone is a single base away; this may be a read error. This chain connects TRBV6-5 to TRBJ1-1; 7 positions agree with TRBD1. CDR1 and CDR2 from the germline V gene are MNHEY and SVGAGI. The CDR3 has 13 amino acids. Germline trimming cut 6 bases from V and 1 base from J; bases unmatched to any gene: 2. CDR3 sequence: CASRRQGNTEAFF. The CDR3 DNA is TGTGCCAGCAGAAGACAGGGGAACACTGAAGCTTTCTTT.

This clonotype was seen at least ten times. V gene TRBV7-8 combines with J gene TRBJ2-7, with TRBD2 identical over 8 bases. The V segment lost 3 bases and the J segment 6 bases; nucleotides outside the gene matches: 7. Looked up from germline, CDR1 is SGHVS and CDR2 is FQNEAQ. The CDR3 is 14 residues long. The CDR3 spells CASSFRPGGAEQYF. CDR3 coding DNA: TGTGCCAGCAGCTTTCGCCCCGGGGGGGCCGAGCAGTACTTC.

This clonotype was counted between two and nine times. The chain joins TRBV15 to TRBJ1-2, with D possibly matching TRBD1 (5 bases). This CDR3 has 16 amino acids. The germline V gene has CDR1 LNHNV and CDR2 YYDKDF (reference sequence). Trimming left V 2 bases short and J 1 base short, with 14 bases between. The CDR3 spells CATSRITGLLNYGYTF. The CDR3 DNA sequence: TGTGCCACCAGCAGAATCACGGGGCTCCTTAACTATGGCTACACCTTC.

In this sample, this clonotype turned up many times. The V gene is TRBV12-3 or TRBV12-4, the J gene TRBJ1-5, with 7 bases that match TRBD1. The CDR3 is 14 amino acids. J gave up 3 bases and V 6 bases, and 5 bases lay outside the gene matches. As DNA, the CDR3 is TGTGCCAGCAGCTCAGGACAGGTCAATCAGCCCCAGCATTTT. It codes for CASSSGQVNQPQHF.

This chain uses TRBV28 with TRBJ2-3, with TRBD1 matching 9 bases. The trim removed 6 bases at V and 7 bases at J, leaving 5 bases unmatched. Germline assignment: CDR1 MDHEN and CDR2 SYDVKM. This CDR3 region has 13 residues. The CDR3 reads CASSHGTGYTQYF. DNA for the CDR3: TGTGCCAGCAGCCATGGGACAGGGTATACGCAGTATTTT.

This clonotype has a handful of counts. The chain uses TRBV2 and TRBJ2-2, with D perhaps TRBD2 (5 bases). The CDR3 contains 14 residues. The germline CDR1 and CDR2 sequences are SNHLY and FYNNEI. V was clipped by 6 bases and J by 4 bases, with 12 bases between them. This CDR3 reads CASRSDLGTGELFF. The CDR3 DNA follows: TGTGCCAGCAGATCGGACTTAGGCACCGGGGAGCTGTTTTTT.

The rearrangement joins TRBV7-9 to TRBJ1-1; possible D gene TRBD1, 5 bases. Trimming pared 6 bases from V and 4 bases from J, leaving 15 bases between. The CDR3 length is 14 residues. Germline assignment: CDR1 SEHNR and CDR2 FQNEAQ (reference sequence). CDR3 residues: CASRAGTDFTEAFF. DNA for the CDR3: TGTGCCAGCAGAGCCGGGACCGATTTCACTGAAGCTTTCTTT.

The chain combines TRBV7-3 with TRBJ2-2; 8 bases fit TRBD2. The germline V gene has CDR1 SGHTA and CDR2 FQGTGA. This CDR3 spans 19 amino acids. V gave up 2 bases and J gave up 1 base; unmatched junction bases: 12. The CDR3 DNA sequence: TGTGCCAGCAGCTTACGACCCGGTGACGGGAGGGTGAACACCGGGGAGCTGTTTTTT. It specifies CASSLRPGDGRVNTGELFF.

In its sample, this clonotype was seen many times. Here the CDR3 reads CASSPQPYGYTF. The CDR3 DNA follows: TGTGCCAGCAGCCCTCAACCTTATGGCTACACCTTC. The chain joins TRBV28 to TRBJ1-2; D is unresolved. The CDR3 length is 12 residues. Trimming cost V 6 bases and J 5 bases, with 10 bases left between them. Germline V gene sequence: CDR1 MDHEN, CDR2 SYDVKM.

This clonotype was picked up many times. V gene TRBV7-8 combines with J gene TRBJ1-5; D is uncertain. From germline, CDR1 is SGHVS and CDR2 FQNEAQ. This CDR3 contains 17 residues. V was pared by 5 bases and J by 4 bases, with 21 bases between. The CDR3 is CASSPRTGPSPNQPQHF. The DNA for the CDR3 is TGTGCCAGCAGCCCGAGGACCGGCCCTAGCCCTAATCAGCCCCAGCATTTT.

This clonotype came up a few times. The J gene is TRBJ2-1, the V gene TRBV20-1; 10 bases align to TRBD2. The CDR3 has 15 residues. The germline V gene has CDR1 DFQATT and CDR2 SNEGSKA (reference sequence). Trimming cost V 4 bases and J 4 bases; bases outside gene matches: 7. For the CDR3, the DNA is TGCAGTGCTACTCATAGCGGGGGGCCATACAATGAGCAGTTCTTC. Translated, it gives CSATHSGGPYNEQFF.

In this sample, this clonotype turned up many times. The chain has TRBV30 and TRBJ1-1; weak D call: TRBD1 (5 bases). This CDR3 region has 15 residues. Trimming left V 8 bases short and J 4 bases short, with 23 bases between. Per the germline V gene, CDR1 is GTSNPN and CDR2 is SVGIG (reference sequence). The CDR3 sequence: CASNDRPTWVTEAFF. CDR3 in DNA: TGTGCCAGTAATGACAGACCCACTTGGGTCACTGAAGCTTTCTTT.

This clonotype has at least ten counts. The V gene is TRBV5-6, the J gene TRBJ1-6; unclear D gene. Trimming stripped 4 bases from V and 5 bases from J, with 16 bases between. The V gene's germline CDR1 is SGHDT and CDR2 YYEEEE. There are 16 residues in the CDR3. CDR3 in DNA: TGTGCCAGCAGCCTTGTAGGGTTTGGGGATAATTCACCCCTCCACTTT. This translates into CASSLVGFGDNSPLHF.

The sample holds a few counts of this clonotype. The V and J genes are TRBV7-9 and TRBJ2-7; 9 nucleotides match TRBD1. Germline trimming cut 5 bases from V and 4 bases from J; bases unmatched to any gene: 9. The CDR3 is 15 amino acids. Germline CDR1 SEHNR, CDR2 FQNEAQ (reference sequence). The CDR3 region is CASSIRGTGRYEQYF. CDR3 in DNA: TGTGCCAGCAGCATTAGAGGGACAGGGCGGTACGAGCAGTACTTC.

Note on this clonotype: The junction departs from the called germline gene at one end, perhaps through a read error. This chain uses TRBV5-5 with TRBJ1-1, with D uncertain. CDR3 length: 15 residues. Looked up from germline, CDR1 is SGHKS and CDR2 is YYEKEE (reference sequence). The CDR3 region is CASSLEALGNTEALF. CDR3 DNA: TGTGCCAGCAGCTTGGAGGCTTTGGGGAATACTGAAGCTCTCTTT.

On this clonotype itself: A much larger clone is a single base away; this may be a read error. The rearrangement links TRBV6-2 or TRBV6-3 to TRBJ2-7; D is possibly TRBD1 (5 bases). The CDR3 is 14 residues long. The germline V and J ends were trimmed by 7 bases and 2 bases, with 15 bases remaining between them. CDR1 and CDR2 from the germline V gene are MNHEY and SVGEGT. CDR3 coding DNA: TGTGCCAGCACCCCCGCAGGGATCACCTACGAGCAGTACTTC. Its translation is CASTPAGITYEQYF.

Many counts were recorded for this clonotype. The chain recombines TRBV15 with TRBJ2-3; tentatively, D is TRBD1 or TRBD2 (5 bases each). The germline CDR1 and CDR2 sequences are LNHNV and YYDKDF (reference sequence). V shed 5 bases and J shed 1 base, with 13 bases lying between them. The CDR3 covers 15 residues. The CDR3 sequence: CATSSRDLGTDTQYF. The CDR3 DNA follows: TGTGCCACCAGCTCCCGGGACCTTGGCACAGATACGCAGTATTTT.

This clonotype was picked up many times. The rearrangement links TRBV29-1 to TRBJ2-3; 7 bases match TRBD1. The CDR3 has 17 residues. Trimming at V came to 3 bases and at J to 0 bases, leaving 12 bases not matched to a gene. CDR1 and CDR2 from the germline V gene are SQVTM and ANQGSEA. CDR3 loop: CSVDMRGQTLSTDTQYF. As DNA, the CDR3 is TGCAGCGTTGACATGAGGGGGCAAACCCTTAGCACAGATACGCAGTATTTT.

This chain connects TRBV11-3 to TRBJ2-1; 14 bases agree with TRBD2. From germline, CDR1 is SGHNT and CDR2 YENEEA. This CDR3 is built from 16 residues. V lost 3 bases to trimming and J lost 6 bases; unmatched junction nucleotides: 4. In DNA, the CDR3 is TGTGCCAGCAGCTTGACTAGCGGGAGGGGAGGCAATGAGCAGTTCTTC. Translation: CASSLTSGRGGNEQFF. Supplemented by reference TRBV11-3 and TRBJ2-1, the full variable domain reads EAGVVQSPRYKIIEKKQPVAFWCNPISGHNTLYWYLQNLGQGPELLIRYENEEAVDDSQLPKDRFSAERLKGVDSTLKIQPAELGDSAVYLCASSLTSGRGGNEQFFGPGTRLTVL.

This clonotype has ten or more counts. The CDR3, as DNA: TGTGCCAGCAGCTTAGTGGTGGGGGCCCCCACCGGGGAGCTGTTTTTT. It translates to CASSLVVGAPTGELFF. The chain recombines TRBV7-6 with TRBJ2-2, with D perhaps TRBD1 (6 bases). CDR1 is SGHVS and CDR2 is FNYEAQ in the germline V gene. This CDR3 is built from 16 residues. V lost 1 base and J 4 bases, leaving 13 bases between the germline ends.

This clonotype was detected many times. The chain has TRBV6-2 or TRBV6-3 and TRBJ1-2; D is undetermined. CDR3 length: 13 residues. Germline CDR1 and CDR2: MNHEY and SVGEGT. V was shortened by 5 bases and J by 8 bases, with 15 bases between the two germline ends. DNA for the CDR3: TGTGCCAGCAGTCCACGACCCCGAGCGGGCTACACCTTC. Translated: CASSPRPRAGYTF.

The chain has TRBV6-5 and TRBJ2-5; 7 bases are a match to TRBD2. The CDR3 totals 14 residues. Germline V gene data show CDR1 as MNHEY and CDR2 as SVGAGI. J lost 2 bases, V lost 0 bases, and 0 bases had no gene match. CDR3 bases: TGTGCCAGCAGTTACTCGCGGGGGCAAGAGACCCAGTACTTC. It yields the protein CASSYSRGQETQYF.

This clonotype was seen repeatedly, ten times or more. The V and J genes are TRBV6-2 or TRBV6-3 and TRBJ2-1, with TRBD1 as a possible D gene (5 bases). With 5 bases removed from V and 4 bases from J, the gap between germline ends came to 18 bases. This CDR3 is 16 amino acids long. Germline values: CDR1 MNHEY, CDR2 SVGEGT. CDR3 coding DNA: TGTGCCAGCAGTCGAAATCCCCTGGGGCTGTACAATGAGCAGTTCTTC. Protein: CASSRNPLGLYNEQFF.